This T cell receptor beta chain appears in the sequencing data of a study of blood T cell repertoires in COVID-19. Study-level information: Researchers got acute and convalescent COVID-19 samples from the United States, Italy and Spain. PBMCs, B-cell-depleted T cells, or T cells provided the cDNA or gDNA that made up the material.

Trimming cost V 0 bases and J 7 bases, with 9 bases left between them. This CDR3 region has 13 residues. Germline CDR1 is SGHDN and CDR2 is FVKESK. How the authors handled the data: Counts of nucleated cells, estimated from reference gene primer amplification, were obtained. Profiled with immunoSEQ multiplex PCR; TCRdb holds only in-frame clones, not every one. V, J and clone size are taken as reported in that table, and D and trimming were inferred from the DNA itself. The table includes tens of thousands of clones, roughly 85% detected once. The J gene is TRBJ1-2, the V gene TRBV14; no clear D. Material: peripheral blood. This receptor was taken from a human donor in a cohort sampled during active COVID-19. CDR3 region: CASSQDQRVGYTF. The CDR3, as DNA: TGTGCCAGCAGCCAAGATCAGAGGGTTGGCTACACCTTC.